Presented here are 13 T cell receptor beta chains from one specimen sequenced in a study of T cell responses to AZD1222 COVID-19 vaccine. Using immunoSEQ multiplex PCR, the repertoire was profiled, and TCRdb retains in-frame clones only, with some absent. Of around 140,000 clones listed, about 93% are singletons. Source: peripheral blood, taken on day 0 of AZD1222 vaccination. The receptors shown here come from an adult in good health.

This clone was seen a few times. V is TRBV9 and J is TRBJ2-1; 8 bases map to TRBD2. Losses at the gene ends were 0 bases for V and 3 bases for J; bases not matched to a gene: 2. CDR3 length: 15 residues. Germline-derived CDR1 and CDR2 are SGDLS and YYNGEE. In nucleotides, the CDR3 is TGTGCCAGCAGCGTAGTAGCGGGGATCTACAATGAGCAGTTCTTC. The encoded protein is CASSVVAGIYNEQFF.

Points on this clone: A junction boundary mismatches the germline segment, possibly from a read error. The same CDR3 is also encoded by other DNA sequences in this sample. The chain is built from TRBV4-2 and TRBJ1-4; no clear D. The germline CDR1 and CDR2 sequences are LGHNA and YNFKEQ. The CDR3 is 15 amino acids. The CDR3, as DNA: TGTGCCAGCAGTCAAGAGGGTGCAACTAATGAAAAACTGTTTTTT. Amino acid sequence: CASSQEGATNEKLFF.

The chain employs TRBV27 and TRBJ1-1; D gene uncertain. This CDR3 region has 13 residues. V shed 10 bases and J shed 4 bases, with 16 bases lying between them. Per germline, CDR1 MNHEY and CDR2 SMNVEV (reference sequence). CDR3 DNA sequence: TGTGCCACCCAGTACGGGTTTGGCACTGAAGCTTTCTTT. It is translated as CATQYGFGTEAFF.

The CDR3 here is CASSLGPGQPNQPQHF. As DNA, the CDR3 is TGTGCCAGCAGCTTAGGCCCGGGACAGCCCAATCAGCCCCAGCATTTT. The chain uses TRBV7-9 and TRBJ1-5, with 7 nucleotides matching TRBD1. CDR1 and CDR2 (germline): SEHNR, FQNEAQ (reference sequence). The CDR3 has 16 amino acids. Trimming removed 1 base from V and 3 bases from J; junction bases left unmatched: 6.

This rearrangement joins TRBV30 to TRBJ1-6; no clear D. Germline values: CDR1 GTSNPN, CDR2 SVGIG (reference sequence). The CDR3 covers 13 residues. V was pared by 3 bases and J by 7 bases, with 10 bases between. CDR3 sequence reads: CAWRDRVNSPLHF. The CDR3 coding sequence is TGTGCCTGGAGGGACCGAGTGAATTCACCCCTCCACTTT.

In this sample, this clone turned up a few times. The chain is built from TRBV5-6 and TRBJ2-5; 7 nucleotides align to TRBD2. The ends lost 1 base at V and 2 bases at J; junction bases unmatched: 14. There are 18 residues in the CDR3. Looked up from germline, CDR1 is SGHDT and CDR2 is YYEEEE. The CDR3 region is CASSLQGFGGGVQETQYF. CDR3 in DNA: TGTGCCAGCAGCTTGCAGGGTTTTGGCGGGGGTGTACAAGAGACCCAGTACTTC.

The CDR3, as DNA: TGCAGCGTTATCCTGGGGTCCCCCACTGAAGCTTTCTTT. Translating it yields CSVILGSPTEAFF. This chain uses TRBV29-1 with TRBJ1-1, with D unresolved. In germline, CDR1 is SQVTM, CDR2 ANQGSEA. The V end lost 5 bases, the J end lost 4 bases, and 14 bases lay between the germline ends. This CDR3 has 13 amino acids.

The rearrangement links TRBV6-1 to TRBJ2-3; the match to TRBD2 covers 12 bases. Germline V gene data show CDR1 as MNHNS and CDR2 as SASEGT. The J segment lost 0 bases and the V segment lost 2 bases, leaving 9 bases of the junction unmatched. The CDR3 loop spans 19 amino acids. DNA for the CDR3: TGTGCCAGCAGTGAATTTCCCTCTAGCGGGGGGGCGAGCACAGATACGCAGTATTTT. As protein: CASSEFPSSGGASTDTQYF.

The CDR3 sequence: CASSLSSGRVDGYTF. In DNA, the CDR3 is TGTGCCAGCAGTTTATCCTCCGGCAGGGTTGACGGCTACACCTTC. The chain has TRBV28 and TRBJ1-2; possible D gene TRBD1, 5 bases. The CDR3 consists of 15 residues. CDR1 is MDHEN and CDR2 is SYDVKM in the germline V gene. Trimming pared 1 base from V and 8 bases from J, leaving 17 bases between.

The J gene is TRBJ2-1, the V gene TRBV19; D is uncertain. This CDR3 contains 15 residues. V was clipped by 6 bases and J by 5 bases, with 17 bases between them. The germline V gene has CDR1 LNHDA and CDR2 SQIVND (reference sequence). CDR3 bases: TGTGCCAGTAGCCCCATGGTGGGGATGGACAATGAGCAGTTCTTC. Translating gives CASSPMVGMDNEQFF.

V usage is TRBV2 and J usage is TRBJ1-3; 12 bases fit TRBD1. Trimming cost V 6 bases and J 3 bases; bases outside gene matches: 6. CDR3 size: 16 residues. CDR1 is SNHLY, CDR2 FYNNEI, per germline. CDR3 in DNA: TGTGCCAGCAGCGAGGGACAGGGGGCTGTTGGAAACACCATATATTTT. Residues: CASSEGQGAVGNTIYF.

The V gene is TRBV28, the J gene TRBJ1-2; D call uncertain. The CDR3 extends over 15 amino acids. The germline CDR1 and CDR2 sequences are MDHEN and SYDVKM. With 2 bases removed from V and 0 bases from J, the gap between germline ends came to 10 bases. The CDR3 reads CASSLIGRPNYGYTF. DNA of the CDR3: TGTGCCAGCAGTTTAATCGGGCGGCCTAACTATGGCTACACCTTC.

The CDR3 is CASSLALREETQYF. CDR3 coding DNA: TGTGCCAGCAGCTTGGCCCTCAGGGAAGAGACCCAGTACTTC. V gene TRBV5-8 combines with J gene TRBJ2-5, with TRBD1 as a possible D gene (5 bases). Germline V CDR1 and CDR2: SGHTS, YDEGEE. V lost 0 bases and J 3 bases, leaving 9 bases between the germline ends. The CDR3 loop spans 14 amino acids.